These 11 T cell receptor beta chains were all obtained from the same sample, sequenced in a study of cytomegalovirus exposure and HLA in healthy donors. Primers for the PCR totalled 60 Vbeta and 13 Jbeta. Using immunoSEQ multiplex PCR, the repertoire was profiled, and TCRdb retains in-frame clones only, with some absent. Here the sample spans some 45,000 clones, approximately 68% being singletons. Specimen: PBMCs. These receptors were taken from a man under 40 in good health and CMV-seronegative.

The chain carries TRBV5-4 and TRBJ2-5; the D is unclear. The CDR3 length is 14 residues. CDR1 and CDR2 (germline): SGHNT, YYREEE (reference sequence). V was clipped by 0 bases and J by 5 bases, with 11 bases between them. The CDR3 region is CASSLDPWAETQYF. The CDR3 DNA sequence: TGTGCCAGCAGCTTGGACCCGTGGGCGGAGACCCAGTACTTC.

The CDR3 spells CSVADRGSSYEQYF. CDR3 sequence (DNA): TGCAGCGTCGCGGACAGGGGTTCATCCTACGAGCAGTACTTC. The chain combines TRBV29-1 with TRBJ2-7; 9 bases are shared with TRBD1. From germline, CDR1 is SQVTM and CDR2 ANQGSEA. V lost 6 bases and J lost 1; bases outside the gene matches: 7. The CDR3 loop spans 14 amino acids.

The V call is TRBV7-8, the J call TRBJ2-1; D not certain. V was clipped by 6 bases and J by 0 bases, with 12 bases between them. The CDR3 length is 15 residues. Per germline, CDR1 SGHVS and CDR2 FQNEAQ. The CDR3 nucleotides are TGTGCCAGCAGTCGCGGATGGAGCTCCTACAATGAGCAGTTCTTC. This translates into CASSRGWSSYNEQFF.

V is TRBV7-9 and J is TRBJ2-7; 7 bases match TRBD1. This CDR3 spans 14 amino acids. V lost 4 bases, J lost 2 bases, and 5 bases stayed unmatched. Germline-derived CDR1 and CDR2 are SEHNR and FQNEAQ (reference sequence). DNA of the CDR3: TGTGCCAGCAGCTGGGACAGCCGGGCCTACGAGCAGTACTTC. Translated: CASSWDSRAYEQYF. Based on the CDR3 plus reference TRBV7-9 and TRBJ2-7, the full variable domain is DTGVSQNPRHKITKRGQNVTFRCDPISEHNRLYWYRQTLGQGPEFLTYFQNEAQLEKSRLLSDRFSAERPKGSFSTLEIQRTEQGDSAMYLCASSWDSRAYEQYFGPGTRLTVT.

This chain uses TRBV7-6 with TRBJ2-7; D might be TRBD2 (6 bases). CDR3 size: 17 residues. V was pared by 3 bases and J by 4 bases, with 22 bases between. Germline V gene lookup returns CDR1 SGHVS and CDR2 FNYEAQ. The CDR3 region is CASSFASSVTVQYEQYF. The DNA for the CDR3 is TGTGCCAGCAGCTTTGCCTCTAGCGTCACAGTCCAGTACGAGCAGTACTTC.

The V and J genes are TRBV6-5 and TRBJ2-1; 7 bases fit TRBD2. This CDR3 is built from 12 residues. With V trimmed by 8 bases and J by 8 bases, 6 bases remained unmatched. Germline V gene data show CDR1 as MNHEY and CDR2 as SVGAGI. The CDR3 protein is CASGRGRDEQFF. The CDR3, as DNA: TGTGCCAGCGGACGCGGGAGAGATGAGCAGTTCTTC.

This clone was found once. V and J are TRBV5-4 and TRBJ2-1; 13 bases line up with TRBD2. Germline V CDR1 and CDR2: SGHNT, YYREEE (reference sequence). The CDR3 contains 16 residues. V lost 5 bases and J lost 3; bases outside the gene matches: 5. The CDR3 sequence: CASSTGTSGNYNEQFF. The CDR3 bases are TGTGCCAGCAGTACCGGGACTAGCGGGAACTACAATGAGCAGTTCTTC.

The chain recombines TRBV5-6 with TRBJ1-1, with D tentatively TRBD1 (6 bases). Trimming took off 2 bases at V and 1 base at J, with 12 bases between the two ends. Germline assignment: CDR1 SGHDT and CDR2 YYEEEE. The CDR3 runs to 15 residues. The CDR3 sequence: CASSFLARGNTEAFF. In nucleotides, the CDR3 is TGTGCCAGCAGCTTTTTGGCCAGGGGGAACACTGAAGCTTTCTTT.

DNA of the CDR3: TGTGCCAGCAGCTTATCCACAGGGAGCGGTGTGGAAGCTTTCTTT. This gives the protein CASSLSTGSGVEAFF. This chain joins TRBV7-9 and TRBJ1-1, with D possibly being TRBD1 (6 bases). V was trimmed by 2 bases and J by 8 bases, leaving 18 bases between them. CDR1 is SEHNR and CDR2 is FQNEAQ in the germline V gene (reference sequence). CDR3 size: 15 residues.

This clone was detected a few times. J is TRBJ1-1 and V is TRBV5-1, with D possibly being TRBD1 (5 bases). This CDR3 is 14 amino acids long. V gave up 2 bases and J gave up 2 bases, with 10 bases separating them. Germline V gene lookup returns CDR1 SGHRS and CDR2 YFSETQ. This CDR3 is CASSFWGGNTEAFF. CDR3 nucleotide sequence: TGCGCCAGCAGCTTCTGGGGGGGAAACACTGAAGCTTTCTTT.

This chain uses TRBV14 with TRBJ2-1; 13 bases map to TRBD2. CDR3 length equals 16 residues. The J segment lost 9 bases and the V segment lost 4 bases, leaving 9 bases of the junction unmatched. Germline lookup yields CDR1 SGHDN and CDR2 FVKESK. This chain's CDR3 is CASSPLGLAGVTEQFF. The CDR3 nucleotides read TGTGCCAGCAGCCCTCTCGGACTAGCGGGAGTGACTGAGCAGTTCTTC.